The T cell receptor beta chain described here comes from a study of identical twins. A universal primer site was created by template switching, with the cDNA bearing unique molecular identifiers. Each CDR3 protein gets one entry after TCRdb re-called the 5' RACE reads with MiXCR. The sample shows 690,000 or so distinct CDR3 sequences, 6.1% of them seen only once. Points from the study as a whole: Models predicted too little out-of-frame TCR alpha sharing in monozygotic twins. Abundant beta clonotypes from cord blood bore fewer insertions; memory repertoires lacked this pattern.

Of note for this clonotype: Its specificity is not known.

The TCR sequence derives from a man aged 18 to 30 in good health. The sequenced material came from naive T cells sorted from blood.

Written as DNA, the CDR3 is TGTGCCAGCAGGTGGGGGAGGACCCACACCGGGGAGCTGTTTTTT. This sequence encodes CASRWGRTHTGELFF. The chain combines TRBV27 with TRBJ2-2, with D maybe TRBD2 (6 bases). The CDR3 sequence is 15 residues long. Trimming took 6 bases from V and 3 from J, leaving 14 bases between them. Germline CDR1 reads MNHEY; CDR2 reads SMNVEV (reference sequence).